Given below is one TCR beta chain in context. In the authors' workflow: Amplification of reference gene primers provided the estimated nucleated cell counts. Clones were read by immunoSEQ multiplex PCR, and TCRdb kept only the in-frame ones, dropping some. The V and J calls and clone size come from that table; D and trimming were worked out from the DNA. The sample records 150,000 or so clones, around 85% being singletons. These data come from a study of blood T cell repertoires in COVID-19. Overall study: Specimens from acute and convalescent COVID-19 originated in the United States, Italy and Spain.

V lost 5 bases and J lost 4, with 14 bases in between. Germline V CDR1 and CDR2: SGHAT, FQNNGV. CDR3 length equals 15 residues. The TCR originated in an elderly woman with acute or convalescent COVID-19. The sequenced sample consisted of peripheral blood. J is TRBJ1-4 and V is TRBV11-2; tentatively, D is TRBD1 (5 bases). CDR3 protein: CASSQTGLGNEKLFF. In DNA form, the CDR3 reads TGTGCCAGCAGCCAGACGGGACTTGGTAATGAAAAACTGTTTTTT.